This TCR beta chain was retrieved from a study of T cell responses to AZD1222 COVID-19 vaccine. Study-wide findings and caveats: Repertoire sampling happened only post peak T cell response. Among spike-specific TCRs, nearly half reportedly target unmutated variant regions. Receipt of two AZD1222 doses was followed by a rise in Spike-specific TCR breadth and depth.

A remark on this clone: The antigen is not known.

TCRdb's copy holds only in-frame clones and misses some; the assay was immunoSEQ multiplex PCR. The data contain 200,000 to 250,000 clones, less than 95% of them singletons. Sequenced material: peripheral blood, taken 28 days after the second dose of the MenACWY control vaccine. The TCR originated in an adult who received the MenACWY meningococcal vaccine as a control.

The DNA for the CDR3 is TGTGCCAGCAGTCGAGGGCCTCAAAACATTCAGTACTTC. Amino acids: CASSRGPQNIQYF. The chain uses TRBV27 and TRBJ2-4, with a tentative D call TRBD2 (5 bases). The CDR3 is 13 residues long. V dropped 5 bases and J dropped 5 bases, with 10 bases sitting between them. CDR1 is MNHEY, CDR2 SMNVEV, per germline (reference sequence).